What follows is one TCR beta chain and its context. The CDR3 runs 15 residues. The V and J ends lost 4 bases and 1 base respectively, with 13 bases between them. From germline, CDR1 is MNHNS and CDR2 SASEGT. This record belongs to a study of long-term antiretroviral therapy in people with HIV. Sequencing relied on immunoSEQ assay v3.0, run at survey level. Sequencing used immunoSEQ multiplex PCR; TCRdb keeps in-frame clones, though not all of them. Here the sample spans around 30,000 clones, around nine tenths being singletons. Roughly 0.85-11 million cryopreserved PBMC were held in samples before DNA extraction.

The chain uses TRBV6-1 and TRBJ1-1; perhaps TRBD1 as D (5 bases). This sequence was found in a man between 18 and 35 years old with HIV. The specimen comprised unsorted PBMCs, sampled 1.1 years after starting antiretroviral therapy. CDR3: CASSGRRQGNTEAFF. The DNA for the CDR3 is TGTGCCAGCAGTGGCAGGAGGCAGGGGAACACTGAAGCTTTCTTT.